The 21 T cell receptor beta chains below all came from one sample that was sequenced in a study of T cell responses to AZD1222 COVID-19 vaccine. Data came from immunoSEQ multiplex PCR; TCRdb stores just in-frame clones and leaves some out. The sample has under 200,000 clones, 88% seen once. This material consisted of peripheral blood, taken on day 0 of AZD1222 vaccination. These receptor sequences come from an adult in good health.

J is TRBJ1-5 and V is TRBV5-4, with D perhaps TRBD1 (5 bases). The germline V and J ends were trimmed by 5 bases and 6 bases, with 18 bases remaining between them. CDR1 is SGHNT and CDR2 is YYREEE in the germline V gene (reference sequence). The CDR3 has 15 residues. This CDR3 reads CASSPGGGRGQPQHF. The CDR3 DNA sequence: TGTGCCAGCAGTCCGGGGGGGGGAAGAGGTCAGCCCCAGCATTTT.

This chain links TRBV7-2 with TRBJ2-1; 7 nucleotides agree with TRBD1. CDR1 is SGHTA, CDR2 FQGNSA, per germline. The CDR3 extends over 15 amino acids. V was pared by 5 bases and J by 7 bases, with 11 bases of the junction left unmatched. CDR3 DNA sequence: TGTGCCAGCAGCCCCCAGGGGGATCCAAAAAATGAGCAGTTCTTC. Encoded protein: CASSPQGDPKNEQFF. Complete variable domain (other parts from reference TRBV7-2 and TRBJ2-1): GAGVSQSPSNKVTEKGKDVELRCDPISGHTALYWYRQSLGQGLEFLIYFQGNSAPDKSGLPSDRFSAERTGGSVSTLTIQRTQQEDSAVYLCASSPQGDPKNEQFFGPGTRLTVL.

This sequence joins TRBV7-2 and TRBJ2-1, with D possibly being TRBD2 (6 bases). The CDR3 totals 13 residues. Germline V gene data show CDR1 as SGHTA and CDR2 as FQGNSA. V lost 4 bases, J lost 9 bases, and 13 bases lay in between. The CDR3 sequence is CASSSTRRGEQFF. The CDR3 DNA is TGTGCCAGCAGCTCGACTAGGAGAGGTGAGCAGTTCTTC.

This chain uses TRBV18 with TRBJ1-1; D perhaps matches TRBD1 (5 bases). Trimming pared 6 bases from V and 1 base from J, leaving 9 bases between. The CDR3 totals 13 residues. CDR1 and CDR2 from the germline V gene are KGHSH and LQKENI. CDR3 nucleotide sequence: TGTGCCAGCTCGGTGGGGGAGAACACTGAAGCTTTCTTT. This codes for CASSVGENTEAFF.

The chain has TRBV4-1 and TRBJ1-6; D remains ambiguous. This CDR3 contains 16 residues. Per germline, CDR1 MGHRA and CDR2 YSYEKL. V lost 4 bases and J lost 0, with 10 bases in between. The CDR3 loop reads CASSPARSSYNSPLHF. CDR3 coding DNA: TGCGCCAGCAGCCCAGCTAGGAGCTCCTATAATTCACCCCTCCACTTT.

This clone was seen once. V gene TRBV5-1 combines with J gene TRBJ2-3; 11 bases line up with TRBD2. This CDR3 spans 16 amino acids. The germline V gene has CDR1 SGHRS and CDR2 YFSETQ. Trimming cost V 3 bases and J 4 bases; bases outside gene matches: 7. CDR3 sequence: CASSYTSGSSSDTQYF. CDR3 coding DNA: TGCGCCAGCAGCTACACTAGCGGGAGTAGCTCAGATACGCAGTATTTT.

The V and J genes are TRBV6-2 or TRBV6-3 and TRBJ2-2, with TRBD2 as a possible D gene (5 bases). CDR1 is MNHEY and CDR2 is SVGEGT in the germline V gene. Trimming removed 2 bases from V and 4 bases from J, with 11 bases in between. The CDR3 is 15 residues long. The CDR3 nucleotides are TGTGCCAGCAGTTACATAAAAGGGAGCACCGGGGAGCTGTTTTTT. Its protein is CASSYIKGSTGELFF.

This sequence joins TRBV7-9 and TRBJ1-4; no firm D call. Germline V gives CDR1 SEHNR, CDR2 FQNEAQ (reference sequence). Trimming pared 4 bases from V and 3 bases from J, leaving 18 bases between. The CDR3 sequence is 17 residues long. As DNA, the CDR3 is TGTGCCAGCAGCTATGGACTAGCGGGATCGGCTAATGAAAAACTGTTTTTT. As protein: CASSYGLAGSANEKLFF. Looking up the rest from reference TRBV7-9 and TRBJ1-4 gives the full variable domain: DTGVSQNPRHKITKRGQNVTFRCDPISEHNRLYWYRQTLGQGPEFLTYFQNEAQLEKSRLLSDRFSAERPKGSFSTLEIQRTEQGDSAMYLCASSYGLAGSANEKLFFGSGTQLSVL.

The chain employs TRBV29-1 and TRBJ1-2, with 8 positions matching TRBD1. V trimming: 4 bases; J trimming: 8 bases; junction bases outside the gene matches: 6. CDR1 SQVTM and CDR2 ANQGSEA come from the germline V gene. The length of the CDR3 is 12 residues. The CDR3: CSVVRTGHGYTF. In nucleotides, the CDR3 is TGCAGCGTTGTACGGACAGGGCACGGCTACACCTTC.

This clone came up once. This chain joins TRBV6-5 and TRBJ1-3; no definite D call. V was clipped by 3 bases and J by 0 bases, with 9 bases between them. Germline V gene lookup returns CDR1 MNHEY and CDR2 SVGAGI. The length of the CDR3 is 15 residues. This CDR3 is CASSYARGSGNTIYF. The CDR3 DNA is TGTGCCAGCAGTTATGCGAGAGGCTCTGGAAACACCATATATTTT.

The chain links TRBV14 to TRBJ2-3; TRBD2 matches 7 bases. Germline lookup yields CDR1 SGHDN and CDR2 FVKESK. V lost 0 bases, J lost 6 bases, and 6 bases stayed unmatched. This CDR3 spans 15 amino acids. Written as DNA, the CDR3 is TGTGCCAGCAGCCAAGAAATACTAGCGTCGGATACGCAGTATTTT. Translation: CASSQEILASDTQYF.

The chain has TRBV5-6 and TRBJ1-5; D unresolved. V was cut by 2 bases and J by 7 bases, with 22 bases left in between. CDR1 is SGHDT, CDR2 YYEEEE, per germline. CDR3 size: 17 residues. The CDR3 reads CASSFGIRRVSEQPQHF. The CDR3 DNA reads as TGTGCCAGCAGCTTCGGAATAAGAAGGGTATCTGAGCAGCCCCAGCATTTT.

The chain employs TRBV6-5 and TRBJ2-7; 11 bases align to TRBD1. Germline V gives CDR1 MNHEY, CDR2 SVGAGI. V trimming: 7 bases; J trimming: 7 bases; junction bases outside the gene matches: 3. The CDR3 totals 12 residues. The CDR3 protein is CASTRDRGEQYF. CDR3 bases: TGTGCCAGCACTCGGGACAGGGGGGAGCAGTACTTC.

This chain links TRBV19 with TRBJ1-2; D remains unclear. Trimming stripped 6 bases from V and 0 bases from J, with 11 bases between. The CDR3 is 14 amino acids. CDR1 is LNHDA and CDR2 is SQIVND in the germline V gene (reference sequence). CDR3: CASSTTGTNYGYTF. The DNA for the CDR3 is TGTGCCAGTAGCACCACCGGGACTAACTATGGCTACACCTTC.

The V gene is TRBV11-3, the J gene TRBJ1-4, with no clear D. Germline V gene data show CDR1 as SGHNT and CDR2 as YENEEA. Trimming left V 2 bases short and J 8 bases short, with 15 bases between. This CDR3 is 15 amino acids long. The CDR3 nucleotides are TGTGCCAGCAGCTTATACGGGCCGGTGGGGGAAAAACTGTTTTTT. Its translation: CASSLYGPVGEKLFF.

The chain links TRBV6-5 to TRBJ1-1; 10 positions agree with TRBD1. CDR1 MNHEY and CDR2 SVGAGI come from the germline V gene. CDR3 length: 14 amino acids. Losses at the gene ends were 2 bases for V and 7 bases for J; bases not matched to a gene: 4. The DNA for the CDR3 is TGTGCCAGCAGTTACACGGGACAGGGGCATGAAGCTTTCTTT. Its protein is CASSYTGQGHEAFF.

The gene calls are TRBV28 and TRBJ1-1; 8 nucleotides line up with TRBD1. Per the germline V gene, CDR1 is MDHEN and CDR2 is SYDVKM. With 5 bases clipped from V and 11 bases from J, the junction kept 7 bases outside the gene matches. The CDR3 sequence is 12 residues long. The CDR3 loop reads CASSVQGAGAFF. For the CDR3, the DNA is TGTGCCAGCAGTGTGCAGGGGGCGGGTGCTTTCTTT.

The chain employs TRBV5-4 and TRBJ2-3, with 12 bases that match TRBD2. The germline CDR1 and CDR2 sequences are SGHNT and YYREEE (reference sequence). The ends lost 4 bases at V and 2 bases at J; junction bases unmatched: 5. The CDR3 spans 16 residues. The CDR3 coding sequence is TGTGCCAGCAGCCCCCGACTAGCGGGGGACACAGATACGCAGTATTTT. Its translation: CASSPRLAGDTDTQYF.

CDR3 nucleotides: TGTGCCAGCAGCCCTGGGACAGGGACTATGAAAGGACTGTTTTTT. Amino acids: CASSPGTGTMKGLFF. The chain joins TRBV9 to TRBJ1-4; 9 bases align to TRBD1. The CDR3 sequence is 15 residues long. Germline-derived CDR1 and CDR2 are SGDLS and YYNGEE. V was clipped by 4 bases and J by 13 bases; unmatched bases: 14.

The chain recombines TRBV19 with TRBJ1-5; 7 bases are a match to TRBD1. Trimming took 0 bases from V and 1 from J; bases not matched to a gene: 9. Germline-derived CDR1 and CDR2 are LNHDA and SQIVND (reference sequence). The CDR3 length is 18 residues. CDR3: CASSIDRGGEGSNQPQHF. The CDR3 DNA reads TGTGCCAGTAGTATAGACAGGGGGGGAGAGGGCAGCAATCAGCCCCAGCATTTT.

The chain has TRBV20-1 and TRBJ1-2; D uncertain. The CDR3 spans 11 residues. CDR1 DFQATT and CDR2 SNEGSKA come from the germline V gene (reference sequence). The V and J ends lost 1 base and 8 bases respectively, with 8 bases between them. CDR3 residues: CSARVGPGYTF. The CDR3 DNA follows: TGCAGTGCTAGAGTTGGGCCGGGCTACACCTTC.